Presented here are 3 T cell receptor beta chains from one specimen sequenced in a study of T cells expressing NK-cell markers. Using the 5' RACE reads, TCRdb records one entry per CDR3 protein without DNA. In total, the table holds roughly 150,000 distinct CDR3 sequences. The material sequenced was blood T cells: a sorted CD56 or NKG2C T cell subset, CD4+ or CD8+ T cells, or bulk PBMC T cells (not recorded which). These receptors came from a woman between 18 and 69 years old in good health.

The chain combines TRBV5-1 with TRBJ2-3; the D call of TRBD2 rests on TCRdb alone, since no DNA is present to check it. The CDR3 is 15 amino acids. From germline, CDR1 is SGHRS and CDR2 YFSETQ. The CDR3 sequence: CASSPEGLDPDTQYF.

The CDR3 here is CASSSDLYSNQPQHF. The rearrangement links TRBV6-5 to TRBJ1-5. Germline-derived CDR1 and CDR2 are MNHEY and SVGAGI. The CDR3 length is 15 residues.

This rearrangement joins TRBV5-1 to TRBJ2-1; TCRdb proposes TRBD1, but this gene call is untestable without DNA. There are 17 residues in the CDR3. CDR1 is SGHRS and CDR2 is YFSETQ in the germline V gene. CDR3 protein: CASSYPRTGTIYNEQFF.